These T cell receptor beta chains were read from a single sample in a study of beta chain features in type 1 diabetes. Profiling relied on immunoSEQ multiplex PCR, and the TCRdb table lists in-frame clones only, not all of them. The sample lists hundreds of thousands of clones, around 10% seen once, with over 0.015% in the top ten. Sequencing was performed on naive CD4+ T cells from blood. The source of these receptors is a young woman in good health. Both conserved end residues are part of each CDR3. A D gene is named only where the DNA matches it firmly. Only some rows state a clone size, as once, few, many or a class for expanded clones.

TRBJ2-7 TRBV5-1 few TRBD2 TGCGCCAGCAGCTTGGGAGGGACTAGCGGGAGACCCTACGAGCAGTACTTC CASSLGGTSGRPYEQYF
TRBJ2-7 TRBV6-5 few - TGTGCCAGCAGTTATGGGGGGACTGGGGCCTACGAGCAGTACTTC CASSYGGTGAYEQYF
TRBJ1-1 TRBV7-9 - - TGTGCCAGCAGCTTAGCTGAGAGGAAGGCTTTCTTT CASSLAERKAFF
TRBJ2-7 TRBV7-9 - - TGTGCCAGCAGCGCGGGGACAGCAGGGACTTTATCTTACGAGCAGTACTTC CASSAGTAGTLSYEQYF
TRBJ2-1 TRBV12-5 few - TGTGCTAGTGGTTTGGTACTTACGAGCTCCTACAATGAGCAGTTCTTC CASGLVLTSSYNEQFF
TRBJ2-5 TRBV11-2 - - TGTGCCAGCAGCTTAGTAACCGGGATACCCCAAGAGACCCAGTACTTC CASSLVTGIPQETQYF
TRBJ2-2 TRBV5-1 - - TGCGCCAGCAGTAATTATGCCGGGAGCGGGAACACCGGGGAGCTGTTTTTT CASSNYAGSGNTGELFF
TRBJ2-7 TRBV7-2 few TRBD2 TGTGCCAGCAGCTTAGAGGCGGGAGATTTCGAGCAGTACTTC CASSLEAGDFEQYF
TRBJ2-1 TRBV19 few - TGTGCCAGTAGTATAGGGACTGGCTCCTACAATGAGCAGTTCTTC CASSIGTGSYNEQFF
TRBJ2-7 TRBV14 - TRBD1 TGTGCCAGCAGCCAGCCTGGGACAGGGGGCTACGAGCAGTACTTC CASSQPGTGGYEQYF
TRBJ2-7 TRBV2 few - TGTGCCAGCTATACTAAGCCCTTCTACGAGCAGTACTTC CASYTKPFYEQYF
TRBJ2-7 TRBV9 - - TGTGCCAGCAGCGTAGACCGAGGGAGCTCCTACGAGCAGTACTTC CASSVDRGSSYEQYF
TRBJ2-7 TRBV18 few - TGTGCCAGCTCACCAAGGAGTGCCGACTACGAGCAGTACTTC CASSPRSADYEQYF
TRBJ2-3 TRBV9 - TRBD2 TGTGCCAGCAGCACTCAAAGCGGGAGGGCAGATACGCAGTATTTT CASSTQSGRADTQYF
TRBJ2-7 TRBV29-1 - - TGCAGCGTTACGGCCGGGACACCCGCCTACGAGCAGTACTTC CSVTAGTPAYEQYF